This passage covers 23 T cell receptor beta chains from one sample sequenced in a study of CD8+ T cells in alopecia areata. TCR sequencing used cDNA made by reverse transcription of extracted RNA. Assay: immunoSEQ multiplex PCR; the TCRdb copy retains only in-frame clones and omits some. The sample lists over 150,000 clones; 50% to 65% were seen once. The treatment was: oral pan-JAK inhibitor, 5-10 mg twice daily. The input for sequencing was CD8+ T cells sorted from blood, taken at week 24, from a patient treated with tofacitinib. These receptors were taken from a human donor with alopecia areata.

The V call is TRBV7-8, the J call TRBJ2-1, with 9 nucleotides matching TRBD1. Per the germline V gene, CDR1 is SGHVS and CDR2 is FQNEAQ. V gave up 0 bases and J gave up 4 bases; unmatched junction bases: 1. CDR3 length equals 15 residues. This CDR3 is CASSLATGGYNEQFF. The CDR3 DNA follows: TGTGCCAGCAGCTTAGCGACAGGGGGTTACAATGAGCAGTTCTTC.

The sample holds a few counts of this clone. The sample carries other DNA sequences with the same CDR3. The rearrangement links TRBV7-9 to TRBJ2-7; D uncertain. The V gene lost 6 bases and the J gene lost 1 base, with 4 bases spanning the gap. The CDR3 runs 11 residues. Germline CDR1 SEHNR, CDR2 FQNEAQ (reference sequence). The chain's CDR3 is CASSLSYEQYF. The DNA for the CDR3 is TGTGCCAGCAGTCTATCCTACGAGCAGTACTTC.

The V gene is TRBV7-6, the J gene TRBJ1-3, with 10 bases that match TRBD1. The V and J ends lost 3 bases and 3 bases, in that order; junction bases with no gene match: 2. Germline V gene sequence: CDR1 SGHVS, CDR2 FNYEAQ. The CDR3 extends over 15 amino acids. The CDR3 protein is CASSLGQGNGNTIYF. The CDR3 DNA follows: TGTGCCAGCAGCTTGGGACAGGGGAATGGAAACACCATATATTTT.

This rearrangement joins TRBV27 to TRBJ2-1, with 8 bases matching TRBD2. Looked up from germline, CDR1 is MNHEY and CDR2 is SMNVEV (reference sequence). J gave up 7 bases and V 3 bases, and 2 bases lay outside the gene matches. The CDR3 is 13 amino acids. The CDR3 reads CASSFGGGNEQFF. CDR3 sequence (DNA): TGTGCCAGCAGTTTTGGCGGGGGGAATGAGCAGTTCTTC.

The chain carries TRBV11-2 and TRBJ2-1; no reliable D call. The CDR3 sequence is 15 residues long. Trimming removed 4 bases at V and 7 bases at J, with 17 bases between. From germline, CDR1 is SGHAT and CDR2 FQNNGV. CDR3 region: CASSSPLDSNNEQFF. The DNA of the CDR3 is TGTGCCAGCAGCTCCCCCCTAGATTCGAATAATGAGCAGTTCTTC.

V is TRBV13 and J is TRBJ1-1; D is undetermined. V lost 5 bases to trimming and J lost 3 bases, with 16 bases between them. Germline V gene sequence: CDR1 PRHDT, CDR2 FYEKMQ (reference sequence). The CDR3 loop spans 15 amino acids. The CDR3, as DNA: TGTGCCAGCAGCCGTCTCGGGGATGGGGACACTGAAGCTTTCTTT. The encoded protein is CASSRLGDGDTEAFF.

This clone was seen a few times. CDR3 sequence (DNA): TGTGCCAGCAGTTTACAGGGGAGGACCGGGGAGCTGTTTTTT. Its protein is CASSLQGRTGELFF. The chain recombines TRBV6-5 with TRBJ2-2, with D possibly being TRBD1 (7 bases). Germline CDR1 MNHEY, CDR2 SVGAGI. V dropped 4 bases and J dropped 5 bases, with 11 bases sitting between them. This CDR3 has 14 residues.

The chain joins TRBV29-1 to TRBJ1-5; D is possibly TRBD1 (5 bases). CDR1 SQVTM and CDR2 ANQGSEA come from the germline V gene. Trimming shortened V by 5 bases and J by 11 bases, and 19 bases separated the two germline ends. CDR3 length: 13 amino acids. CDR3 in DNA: TGCAGCGTTTTCGAGACAGACCCTCCGACCCAGCATTTT. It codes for CSVFETDPPTQHF.

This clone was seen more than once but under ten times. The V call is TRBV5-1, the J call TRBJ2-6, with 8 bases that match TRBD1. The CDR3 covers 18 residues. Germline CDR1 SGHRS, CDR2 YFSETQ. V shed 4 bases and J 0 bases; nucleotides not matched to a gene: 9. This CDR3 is CASSIAGTGDSGANVLTF. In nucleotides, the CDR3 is TGCGCCAGCAGCATTGCGGGGACAGGAGACTCTGGGGCCAACGTCCTGACTTTC.

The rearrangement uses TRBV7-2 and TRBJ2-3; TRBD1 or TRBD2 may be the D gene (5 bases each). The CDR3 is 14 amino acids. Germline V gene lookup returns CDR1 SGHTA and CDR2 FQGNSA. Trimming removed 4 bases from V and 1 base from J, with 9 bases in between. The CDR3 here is CASSWGRGTDTQYF. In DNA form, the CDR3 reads TGTGCCAGCAGCTGGGGGAGAGGCACAGATACGCAGTATTTT.

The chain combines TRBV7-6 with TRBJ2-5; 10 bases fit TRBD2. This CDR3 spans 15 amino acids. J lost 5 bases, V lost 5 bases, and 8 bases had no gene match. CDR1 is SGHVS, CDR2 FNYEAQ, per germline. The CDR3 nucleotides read TGTGCCAGCAGCCCCAGCGGGGGGGCCAGGGAGACCCAGTACTTC. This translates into CASSPSGGARETQYF.

The chain's CDR3 is CTSSQDLRLAQYF. CDR3 DNA sequence: TGCACCAGCAGCCAAGATCTCCGGCTGGCCCAGTACTTC. The rearrangement joins TRBV1 to TRBJ2-5. TRBV1 is a documented pseudogene. There are 13 residues in the CDR3.

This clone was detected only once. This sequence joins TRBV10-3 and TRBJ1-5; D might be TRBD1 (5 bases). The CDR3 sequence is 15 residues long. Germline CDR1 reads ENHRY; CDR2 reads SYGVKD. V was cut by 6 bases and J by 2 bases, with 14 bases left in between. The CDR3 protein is CAISEGTAGNQPQHF. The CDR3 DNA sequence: TGTGCCATCAGCGAAGGGACGGCGGGCAATCAGCCCCAGCATTTT.

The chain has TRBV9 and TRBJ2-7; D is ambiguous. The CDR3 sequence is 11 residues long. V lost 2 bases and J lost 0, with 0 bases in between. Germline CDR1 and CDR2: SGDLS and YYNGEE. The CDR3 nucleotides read TGTGCCAGCAGCGTCTCCTACGAGCAGTACTTC. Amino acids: CASSVSYEQYF.

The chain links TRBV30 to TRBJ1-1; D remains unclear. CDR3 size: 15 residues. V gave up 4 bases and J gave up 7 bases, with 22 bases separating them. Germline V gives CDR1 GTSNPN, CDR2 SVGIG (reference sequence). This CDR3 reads CAWNPFYGQKNEAFF. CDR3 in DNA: TGTGCCTGGAATCCCTTTTATGGGCAGAAAAATGAAGCTTTCTTT.

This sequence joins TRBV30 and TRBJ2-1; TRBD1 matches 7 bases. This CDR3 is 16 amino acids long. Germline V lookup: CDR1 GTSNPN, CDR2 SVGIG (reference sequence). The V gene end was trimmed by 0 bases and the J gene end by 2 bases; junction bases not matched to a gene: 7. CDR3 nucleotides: TGTGCCTGGAGTGTACAGGGGCTCCCGGCCTACAATGAGCAGTTCTTC. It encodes CAWSVQGLPAYNEQFF.

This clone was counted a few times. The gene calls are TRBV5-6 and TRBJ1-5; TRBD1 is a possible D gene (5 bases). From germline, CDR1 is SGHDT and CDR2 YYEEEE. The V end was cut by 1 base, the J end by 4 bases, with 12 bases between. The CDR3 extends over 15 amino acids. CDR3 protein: CASSLHSGRNQPQHF. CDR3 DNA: TGTGCCAGCAGCTTGCATTCAGGGAGAAATCAGCCCCAGCATTTT.

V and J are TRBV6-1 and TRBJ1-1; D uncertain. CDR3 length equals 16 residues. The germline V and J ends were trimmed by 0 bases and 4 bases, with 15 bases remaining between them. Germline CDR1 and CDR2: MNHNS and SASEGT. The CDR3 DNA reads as TGTGCCAGCAGTGAAGCGCATGTGGAGGGCCCCACTGAAGCTTTCTTT. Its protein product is CASSEAHVEGPTEAFF.

The CDR3 is CASSLGSVEKLFF. In DNA form, the CDR3 reads TGTGCCAGCAGCTTGGGAAGTGTTGAAAAACTGTTTTTT. This rearrangement joins TRBV5-6 to TRBJ1-4; D remains unclear. The CDR3 contains 13 residues. Germline values: CDR1 SGHDT, CDR2 YYEEEE. The V end was cut by 0 bases, the J end by 7 bases, with 7 bases between.

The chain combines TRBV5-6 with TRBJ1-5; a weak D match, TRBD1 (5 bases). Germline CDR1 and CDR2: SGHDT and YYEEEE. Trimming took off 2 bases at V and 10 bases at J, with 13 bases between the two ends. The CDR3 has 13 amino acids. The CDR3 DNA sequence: TGTGCCAGCAGCTTTAGGGACCTCGAACCCCAGCATTTT. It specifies CASSFRDLEPQHF.

The CDR3 spells CASSGTTNTGELFF. The CDR3 DNA reads TGTGCCAGCAGCGGGACAACGAACACCGGGGAGCTGTTTTTT. The chain carries TRBV9 and TRBJ2-2; D perhaps matches TRBD1 (5 bases). V was shortened by 3 bases and J by 0 bases, with 6 bases between the two germline ends. CDR1 is SGDLS, CDR2 YYNGEE, per germline. The CDR3 has 14 amino acids.

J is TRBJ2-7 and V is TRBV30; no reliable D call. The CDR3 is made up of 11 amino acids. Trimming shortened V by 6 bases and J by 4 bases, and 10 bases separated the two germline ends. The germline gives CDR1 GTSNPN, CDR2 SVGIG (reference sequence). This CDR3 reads CACQIQYEQYF. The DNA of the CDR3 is TGTGCCTGCCAAATTCAATACGAGCAGTACTTC.

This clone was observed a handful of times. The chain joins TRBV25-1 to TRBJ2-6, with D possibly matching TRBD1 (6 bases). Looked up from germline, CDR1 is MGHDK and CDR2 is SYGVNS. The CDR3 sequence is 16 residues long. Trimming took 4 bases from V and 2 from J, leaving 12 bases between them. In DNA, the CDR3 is TGTGCCAGCAGTGCCACAGGGTTGCCTGGGGCCAACGTCCTGACTTTC. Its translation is CASSATGLPGANVLTF.